These 10 T cell receptor beta chains were sequenced from one sample in a study of blood T cell repertoires in COVID-19. Clones were sequenced by immunoSEQ multiplex PCR, and TCRdb holds only the in-frame ones, with some missing. The sample has roughly 330,000 clones, 70% to 90% seen once. The sample taken for sequencing was peripheral blood. The receptor source for this set is a man between 18 and 35 years old who had recovered from COVID-19.

J is TRBJ2-1 and V is TRBV6-4, with D possibly matching TRBD2 (7 bases). This CDR3 is built from 15 residues. V dropped 9 bases and J dropped 5 bases, with 20 bases sitting between them. Germline assignment: CDR1 MRHNA and CDR2 SNTAGT. CDR3: CARLQGRGLHNEQFF. As DNA, the CDR3 is TGTGCCAGGCTTCAGGGGCGGGGGCTACACAATGAGCAGTTCTTC.

The chain joins TRBV6-2 or TRBV6-3 to TRBJ2-7; TRBD1 agrees at 7 bases. Trimming at V came to 0 bases and at J to 3 bases, leaving 5 bases not matched to a gene. Germline V gene data show CDR1 as MNHEY and CDR2 as SVGEGT. The CDR3 has 15 amino acids. CDR3 loop: CASSYSAAGGYEQYF. In DNA, the CDR3 is TGTGCCAGCAGTTACTCGGCGGCAGGGGGCTACGAGCAGTACTTC.

This chain connects TRBV11-1 to TRBJ2-3, with 8 bases matching TRBD2. This CDR3 has 16 amino acids. J lost 3 bases, V lost 3 bases, and 8 bases had no gene match. Germline loops: CDR1 SGHAT, CDR2 FQDESV (reference sequence). In DNA form, the CDR3 reads TGTGCCAGCAGCTTTTTCGGGGGGGCCGAGACAGATACGCAGTATTTT. The encoded protein is CASSFFGGAETDTQYF. Combining the CDR3 with reference TRBV11-1 and TRBJ2-3 gives the whole variable domain EAEVAQSPRYKITEKSQAVAFWCDPISGHATLYWYRQILGQGPELLVQFQDESVVDDSQLPKDRFSAERLKGVDSTLKIQPAELGDSAMYLCASSFFGGAETDTQYFGPGTRLTVL.

The chain couples TRBV5-6 to TRBJ2-5, with a possible D match to TRBD1 (5 bases). The V and J ends lost 6 bases and 4 bases respectively, with 16 bases between them. The CDR3 consists of 14 residues. Germline V gene lookup returns CDR1 SGHDT and CDR2 YYEEEE. DNA of the CDR3: TGTGCCAGCAAAAGGTGGGGCGCTGGAGAGACCCAGTACTTC. Amino acid sequence: CASKRWGAGETQYF.

V is TRBV11-3 and J is TRBJ2-7; tentative D call: TRBD1 (6 bases). CDR3 length: 14 amino acids. Germline assignment: CDR1 SGHNT and CDR2 YENEEA. Trimming pared 5 bases from V and 4 bases from J, leaving 15 bases between. Here the CDR3 reads CASSQGTASYEQYF. In nucleotides, the CDR3 is TGTGCCAGCAGCCAGGGGACGGCGTCTTACGAGCAGTACTTC.

J is TRBJ1-4 and V is TRBV13, with 8 bases matching TRBD1. The CDR3 is made up of 17 amino acids. Germline assignment: CDR1 PRHDT and CDR2 FYEKMQ (reference sequence). The junction had 7 bases not matched to a gene; V was cut back by 4 bases and J by 0 bases. The CDR3 region has the DNA TGTGCCAGCAGCTCCCGACAGGGGCAGTCAACTAATGAAAAACTGTTTTTT. This sequence encodes CASSSRQGQSTNEKLFF.

This rearrangement joins TRBV3-1 (or the pseudogene TRBV3-2) to TRBJ1-2, with a possible D match to TRBD1 (6 bases). This CDR3 has 14 amino acids. Trimming pared 3 bases from V and 6 bases from J, leaving 14 bases between. Germline V CDR1 and CDR2: LGHDT, YNNKEL (reference sequence). The CDR3 DNA is TGTGCCAGCAGCCATGATAGACAGGAGGATGGCTACACCTTC. Protein: CASSHDRQEDGYTF.

The chain is built from TRBV11-2 and TRBJ2-3; 10 bases map to TRBD2. With 6 bases clipped from V and 1 base from J, the junction kept 1 base outside the gene matches. In germline, CDR1 is SGHAT, CDR2 FQNNGV. The CDR3 length is 14 residues. The CDR3 DNA reads as TGTGCCAGCAGAAGCGGGGGGGGCACAGATACGCAGTATTTT. This codes for CASRSGGGTDTQYF.

The V and J genes are TRBV16 and TRBJ1-3; no firm D call. The germline V gene has CDR1 KGHSY and CDR2 FQNENV. CDR3 size: 19 residues. The V end lost 4 bases, the J end lost 0 bases, and 22 bases lay between the germline ends. This CDR3 is CASSPSGLLPGSSGNTIYF. CDR3 DNA: TGTGCCAGCAGCCCCTCGGGGTTGTTGCCTGGGAGCTCTGGAAACACCATATATTTT.

The CDR3 DNA reads as TGTGCCAGCAGCCAAGGTCCCGGCGGCTACACTGAAGCTTTCTTT. This encodes CASSQGPGGYTEAFF. The chain combines TRBV14 with TRBJ1-1; D call uncertain. The V end was cut by 1 base, the J end by 3 bases, with 12 bases between. CDR1 SGHDN and CDR2 FVKESK come from the germline V gene. The CDR3 runs 15 residues.